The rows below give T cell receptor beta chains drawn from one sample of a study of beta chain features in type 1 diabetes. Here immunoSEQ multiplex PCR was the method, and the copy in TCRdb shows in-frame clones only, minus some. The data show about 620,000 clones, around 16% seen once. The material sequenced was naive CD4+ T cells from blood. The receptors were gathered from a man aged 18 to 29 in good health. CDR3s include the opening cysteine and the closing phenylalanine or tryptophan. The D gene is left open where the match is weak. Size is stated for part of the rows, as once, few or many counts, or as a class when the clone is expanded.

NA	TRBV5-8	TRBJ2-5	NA	TGTGCCAGCAGCCTAATCGACACCCAGTACTTC	CASSLIDTQYF
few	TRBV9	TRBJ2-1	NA	TGTGCCAGCAGCGTAGTAGGTCGGGGTAATGAGCAGTTCTTC	CASSVVGRGNEQFF
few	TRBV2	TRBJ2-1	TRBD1	TGTGCCAGCAGTGAACAGGGACAGGGGATCAATGAGCAGTTCTTC	CASSEQGQGINEQFF
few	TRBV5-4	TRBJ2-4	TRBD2	TGTGCCAGCAGCCATAGCGGGAGGGCCAAAAACATTCAGTACTTC	CASSHSGRAKNIQYF
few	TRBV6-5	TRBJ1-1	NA	TGTGCCAGCAGTTACAGGTGGGCAAGGATGAACACTGAAGCTTTCTTT	CASSYRWARMNTEAFF
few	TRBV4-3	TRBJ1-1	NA	TGCGCCAGCAGCCAAGATCGGGGGACTGAAGCTTTCTTT	CASSQDRGTEAFF
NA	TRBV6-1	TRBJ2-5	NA	TGTGCCTCTAAACGGACTTCAGAGACCCAGTACTTC	CASKRTSETQYF
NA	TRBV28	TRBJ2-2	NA	TGTGCCAGCAGTCCCGGCAATACCGGGGAGCTGTTTTTT	CASSPGNTGELFF
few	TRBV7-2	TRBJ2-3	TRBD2	TGTGCCAGCAGCTTAGCACTAGCGGGGGGCTCCCGCACAGATACGCAGTATTTT	CASSLALAGGSRTDTQYF
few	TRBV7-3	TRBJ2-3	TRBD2	TGTGCCAGCAGCAGGGACTATTCGACGTATTTT	CASSRDYSTYF
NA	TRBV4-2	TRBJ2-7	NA	TGTGCCAGCAGCAACGTTTGGGCCCTATCCTACGAGCAGTACTTC	CASSNVWALSYEQYF
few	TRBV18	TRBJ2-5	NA	TGTGCCAGCTCAGTGGCAGGGAGAGAGACCCAGTACTTC	CASSVAGRETQYF
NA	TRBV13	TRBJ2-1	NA	TGTGCCAGCAGCTTAGCCAGGTCCCCTGAGCAGTTCTTC	CASSLARSPEQFF
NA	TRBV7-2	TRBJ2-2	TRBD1	TGTGCCAGCAGCTTAAGGACAGGGGCTACCGGGGAGCTGTTTTTT	CASSLRTGATGELFF
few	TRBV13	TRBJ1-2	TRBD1	TGTGCCAGCAGCTTAAAGGGACAGGGGTACTATGGCTACACCTTC	CASSLKGQGYYGYTF
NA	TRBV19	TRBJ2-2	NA	TGTGCCAGTAGAGGGGGGCCCCTAAACACCGGGGAGCTGTTTTTT	CASRGGPLNTGELFF
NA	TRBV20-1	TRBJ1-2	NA	TGCAGTGCTATTCCAGGGTTTGGCTACACCTTC	CSAIPGFGYTF
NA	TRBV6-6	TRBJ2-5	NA	TGTGCCAGCAGTTCTGGGGGACGAGAGACCCAGTACTTC	CASSSGGRETQYF
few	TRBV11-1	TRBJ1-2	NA	TGTGCCAGCAGCTTTGGGCAGGGGCGCTTGTATGGCTACACCTTC	CASSFGQGRLYGYTF
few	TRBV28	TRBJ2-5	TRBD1	TGTGCCAGCAGCACGACAGGGGAAGGAGAGACCCAGTACTTC	CASSTTGEGETQYF
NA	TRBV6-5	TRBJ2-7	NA	TGTGCCAGCAGTTACAGCGCGGGGTTCATCTACGAGCAGTACTTC	CASSYSAGFIYEQYF
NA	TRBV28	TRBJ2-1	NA	TGTGCCAGCAGTTTATACGCCTCGAGCATCAATGAGCAGTTCTTC	CASSLYASSINEQFF
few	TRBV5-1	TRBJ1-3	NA	TGCGCCAGCAGCTTGGAACCCTCAGGAAACACCATATATTTT	CASSLEPSGNTIYF
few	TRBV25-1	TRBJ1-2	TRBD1	TGTGCCAGCAGTGAGGACAGGCCTAACTATGGCTACACCTTC	CASSEDRPNYGYTF
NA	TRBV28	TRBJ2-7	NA	TGTGCCAGCAGTCCCAGCGAAGACTCCTACGAGCAGTACTTC	CASSPSEDSYEQYF
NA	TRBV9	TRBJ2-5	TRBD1	TGTGCCAGCAGCGAGACGGACAGGGAGACCCAGTACTTC	CASSETDRETQYF
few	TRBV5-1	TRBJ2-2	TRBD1	TGCGCCAGCAGCAAGGGACAGAACCCGAACACCGGGGAGCTGTTTTTT	CASSKGQNPNTGELFF
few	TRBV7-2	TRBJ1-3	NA	TGTGCCAGCAGCTCCGCAGGGGCCTCTGGAAACACCATATATTTT	CASSSAGASGNTIYF
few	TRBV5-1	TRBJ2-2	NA	TGCGCCAGCAGTCGCAGGTCGGACACCGGGGAGCTGTTTTTT	CASSRRSDTGELFF
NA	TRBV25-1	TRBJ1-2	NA	TGTGCCAGCAGAGGCGGAGATGGCTACACCTTC	CASRGGDGYTF
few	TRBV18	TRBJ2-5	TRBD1	TGTGCCAGCTCAGGACAGGGACGAAACCCGACCCAGTACTTC	CASSGQGRNPTQYF
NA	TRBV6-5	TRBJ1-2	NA	TGTGCCAGCAGACCCCCGTTTGGGCCTAACTATGGCTACACCTTC	CASRPPFGPNYGYTF
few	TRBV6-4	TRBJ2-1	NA	TGTGCCAGCGGTTCAAGCACAGGGGACTGGGAATACAATGAGCAGTTCTTC	CASGSSTGDWEYNEQFF
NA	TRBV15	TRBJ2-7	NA	TGTGCCACCAGCAGAGATTCGCAGTACGAGCAGTACTTC	CATSRDSQYEQYF
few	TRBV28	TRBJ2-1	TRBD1	TGTGCCAGCAGCGAATTTCCCCAGGGGGCTTTGGTCTTC	CASSEFPQGALVF
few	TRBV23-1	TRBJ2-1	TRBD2	TGCGCCAGCAGCCCAATTGGGGGGGGGATTACGCAGTTCTTC	CASSPIGGGITQFF
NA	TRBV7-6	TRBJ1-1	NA	TGTGCCAGCAGCCACGGGGGAGGGCTGTTGAACACTGAAGCTTTCTTT	CASSHGGGLLNTEAFF
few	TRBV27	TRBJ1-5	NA	TGTGCCAGCAGTTTATCGGGACGGATTGATCAGCCCCAGCATTTT	CASSLSGRIDQPQHF
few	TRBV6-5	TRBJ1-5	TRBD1	TGTGCCAGCAGTTACTCAGGGGGCGGCAATCAGCCCCAGCATTTT	CASSYSGGGNQPQHF
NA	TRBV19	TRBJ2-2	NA	TGTGCCAGTAGTATAGAGAGGAAGCCGTGGGGAGCCGGGGAGCTGTTTTTT	CASSIERKPWGAGELFF
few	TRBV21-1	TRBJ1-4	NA	TGTGCCAGCAGCAGAGACAGGGGGCGGGAAAAACTGTTTTTT	CASSRDRGREKLFF
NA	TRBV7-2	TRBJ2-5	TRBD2	TGTGCCAGCAGCTTAGTCAGGGAGGGGACCCAGTACTTC	CASSLVREGTQYF
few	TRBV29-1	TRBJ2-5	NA	TGCAGCACCAGGACTGCGGGCCGGAAGACCCAGTACTTC	CSTRTAGRKTQYF
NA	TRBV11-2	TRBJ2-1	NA	TGTGCCAGCAAAAACGGGGCCCGGGGGGCAAGGAATGAGCAGTTCTTC	CASKNGARGARNEQFF
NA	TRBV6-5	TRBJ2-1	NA	TGTGCCAGCAGTCCTTCCGGGAGTAAGACCAATGAGCAGTTCTTC	CASSPSGSKTNEQFF
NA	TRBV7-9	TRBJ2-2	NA	TGTGCCAGCAGCTTAAACGGGCCCCTCCTTTCCGGGGAGCTGTTTTTT	CASSLNGPLLSGELFF